This T cell receptor beta chain was sequenced in a study of post-analysis software for immune sequencing data. Study-wide results and limits: Elevated frequency relative to controls characterized about 5 TRBV segments in patients, TRBV5-6, TRBV5-1 and TRBV20-1 among them.

This clonotype has more than one count but fewer than ten. Antigen unknown. Presence of unique molecular identifiers characterized the TCR beta cDNA libraries. MiXCR was run by TCRdb on the PCR reads, yielding one entry per CDR3 protein. The data hold about 810,000 distinct CDR3 sequences, with around 53% observed a single time. Germline loops: CDR1 SGHVS, CDR2 FNYEAQ. The CDR3 length is 20 residues. J lost 1 base, V lost 2 bases, and 17 bases had no gene match. The source is a girl aged 10-17 years with multiple sclerosis. The chain is built from TRBV7-6 and TRBJ2-5; 9 bases match TRBD2. Sequencing was carried out using blood. The CDR3 bases are TGTGCCAGCAGCTTATCCGCGGCGGGAGGGACCACCCTCCGCCAAGAGACCCAGTACTTC. Its protein is CASSLSAAGGTTLRQETQYF.